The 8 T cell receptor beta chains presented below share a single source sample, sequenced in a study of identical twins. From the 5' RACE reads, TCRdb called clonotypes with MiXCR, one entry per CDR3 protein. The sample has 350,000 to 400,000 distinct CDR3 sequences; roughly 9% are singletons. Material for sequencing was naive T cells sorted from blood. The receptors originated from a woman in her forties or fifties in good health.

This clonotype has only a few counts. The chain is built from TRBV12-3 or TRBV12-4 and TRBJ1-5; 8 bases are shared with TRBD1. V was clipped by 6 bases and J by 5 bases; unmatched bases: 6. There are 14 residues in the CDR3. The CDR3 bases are TGTGCCAGCAGCCCTGGACAGGGTTATCAGCCCCAGCATTTT. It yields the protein CASSPGQGYQPQHF.

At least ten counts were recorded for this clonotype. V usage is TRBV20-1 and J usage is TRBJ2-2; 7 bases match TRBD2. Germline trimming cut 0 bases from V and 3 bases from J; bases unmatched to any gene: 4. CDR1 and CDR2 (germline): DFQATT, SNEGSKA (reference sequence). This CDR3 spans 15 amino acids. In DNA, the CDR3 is TGCAGTGCTAGAGATAGCGGGTTGGACACCGGGGAGCTGTTTTTT. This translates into CSARDSGLDTGELFF.

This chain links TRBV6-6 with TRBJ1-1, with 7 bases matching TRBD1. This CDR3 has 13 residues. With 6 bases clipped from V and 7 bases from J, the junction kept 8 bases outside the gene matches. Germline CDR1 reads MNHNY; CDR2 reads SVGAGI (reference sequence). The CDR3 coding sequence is TGTGCCAGCAGAACTCCAGGGGGGGATGAAGCTTTCTTT. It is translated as CASRTPGGDEAFF.

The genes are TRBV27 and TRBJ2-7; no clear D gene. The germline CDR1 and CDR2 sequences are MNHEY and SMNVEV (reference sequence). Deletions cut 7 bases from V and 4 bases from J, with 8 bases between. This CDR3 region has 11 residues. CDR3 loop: CASKGNYEQYF. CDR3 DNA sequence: TGTGCCAGCAAAGGGAATTACGAGCAGTACTTC.

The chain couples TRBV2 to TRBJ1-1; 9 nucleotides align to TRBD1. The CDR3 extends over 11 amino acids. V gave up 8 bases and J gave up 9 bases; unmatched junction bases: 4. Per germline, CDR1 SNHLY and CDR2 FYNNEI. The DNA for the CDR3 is TGTGCCAGCTATGGGACAGGGAAAGCTTTCTTT. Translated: CASYGTGKAFF.

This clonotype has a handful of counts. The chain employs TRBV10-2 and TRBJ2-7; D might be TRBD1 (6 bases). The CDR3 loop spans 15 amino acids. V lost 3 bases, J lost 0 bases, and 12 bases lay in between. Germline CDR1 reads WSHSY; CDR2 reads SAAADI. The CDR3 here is CASSDTGIFSYEQYF. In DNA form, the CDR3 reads TGCGCCAGCAGTGACACAGGGATCTTCTCCTACGAGCAGTACTTC.

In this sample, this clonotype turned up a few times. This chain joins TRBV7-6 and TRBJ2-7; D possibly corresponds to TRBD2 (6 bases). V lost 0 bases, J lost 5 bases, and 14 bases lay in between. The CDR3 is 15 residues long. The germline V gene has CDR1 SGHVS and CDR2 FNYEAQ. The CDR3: CASSLASAGLNEQYF. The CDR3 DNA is TGTGCCAGCAGCTTAGCGTCGGCGGGACTTAACGAGCAGTACTTC.

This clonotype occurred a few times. The DNA for the CDR3 is TGTGCCAGCAGTCACCCCGGAGCTAGCGGGAGGGTGGAGACCCAGTACTTC. Translation: CASSHPGASGRVETQYF. This chain joins TRBV28 and TRBJ2-5; 12 bases match TRBD2. CDR3 size: 17 residues. J gave up 5 bases and V 5 bases, and 12 bases lay outside the gene matches. Germline V gene data show CDR1 as MDHEN and CDR2 as SYDVKM.